This is a list of T cell receptor beta chains from one sample in a study of OX40 agonist ivuxolimab in advanced cancers. Here immunoSEQ multiplex PCR was the method, and the copy in TCRdb shows in-frame clones only, minus some. Among roughly 100,000 clones listed, 90% were seen once. The material sequenced was CD4+ or CD8+ T cells sorted from blood, taken in a trial of the OX40 agonist ivuxolimab. The receptor source for this set is an adult with an advanced solid tumor such as melanoma, head and neck, liver or kidney cancer. Each CDR3 is given with its conserved first and last residue. Fields, in order: D gene, clone size, V gene, J gene, CDR3 DNA, CDR3 protein. The D gene is left open where the match is weak. Size values are once, few and many counts, or a class for expanded clones, and some rows have none.

>TRBD1|-|TRBV5-6|TRBJ1-4
TGTGCCAGCAGCTCGACAGGGAGTAATGAAAAACTGTTTTTT
CASSSTGSNEKLFF
>-|-|TRBV6-6|TRBJ1-1
TGTGCCAGCAGGGCTATAGTGGAGTTGACTGAAGCTTTCTTT
CASRAIVELTEAFF
>-|once|TRBV19|TRBJ1-5
TGTGCCAGTATGACACGAAATAGCAATCAGCCCCAGCATTTT
CASMTRNSNQPQHF
>TRBD1|-|TRBV4-3|TRBJ1-2
TGCGCCAGCAGCCAAGATAGGGCGACAGGGGGCGGCGGATTCTACCTTAGGAGGGGCTACACCTTC
CASSQDRATGGGGFYLRRGYTF
>-|-|TRBV7-8|TRBJ2-7
TGTGCCAGCAGCCCTTCAGTTTCCTTCTACGAGCAGTACTTC
CASSPSVSFYEQYF
>TRBD1|-|TRBV28|TRBJ1-4
TGTGCCAGCAGCCGTCCCGGGACAGGTGAAAAACTGTTTTTT
CASSRPGTGEKLFF
>TRBD1|-|TRBV9|TRBJ1-5
TGTGCCAGCAGCCCAACTTACAGGGGTTTTGGTTGGCCCCAGCATTTT
CASSPTYRGFGWPQHF
>-|-|TRBV19|TRBJ1-1
TGTGCCAGTAGAGAGGGGGGGCCATTTATCGCTGAAGCTTTCTTT
CASREGGPFIAEAFF
>TRBD2|-|TRBV27|TRBJ2-5
TGTGCCAGCAGTTCCCCGTCCCCCCGATTTGGACTAGAAGTGGGGCAAGAGACCCAGTACTTC
CASSSPSPRFGLEVGQETQYF
>-|-|TRBV30|TRBJ2-7
TGTGCCTGGAGTGTAATGCTACCCCCATCCGAGCAGTACTTC
CAWSVMLPPSEQYF
>TRBD2|-|TRBV11-2|TRBJ2-2
TGTGCCAGCAGCACCCTTAGCGGGAGCCGCACCGGGGAGCTGTTTTTT
CASSTLSGSRTGELFF
>-|-|TRBV28|TRBJ1-5
TGTGCCAGCAGAGCACGGGGGAGCGGGCCCCAGCATTTT
CASRARGSGPQHF
>-|-|TRBV6-1|TRBJ1-1
TGTGCCAGCAGTGTACAGGGAGGTTTGACTGAAGCTTTCTTT
CASSVQGGLTEAFF
>-|-|TRBV19|TRBJ2-1
TGTGCCAGTAGTCCTCTCTCTAGCAGCGATGAGCAGTTCTTC
CASSPLSSSDEQFF
>-|-|TRBV5-1|TRBJ2-7
TGCGCCAGCAGCTTAGGCAGTTCCTACGAGCAGTACTTC
CASSLGSSYEQYF
>-|-|TRBV19|TRBJ2-7
TGTGCCAGTAGTAAACAGGGAAACTACGAGCAGTACTTC
CASSKQGNYEQYF
>TRBD2|-|TRBV5-6|TRBJ2-1
TGTGCCAGCAGCTTGGGACTAGCGGGAAAAAATGAGCAGTTCTTC
CASSLGLAGKNEQFF
>-|-|TRBV5-1|TRBJ1-3
TGCGCCAGCAGCTTCAGGGAATCTGGAAACACCATATATTTT
CASSFRESGNTIYF
>TRBD2|-|TRBV4-3|TRBJ2-3
TGCGCCAGCAGCCGCAGACCGAGGACTAGCGGCCAACCAGAAGATACGCAGTATTTT
CASSRRPRTSGQPEDTQYF
>-|-|TRBV2|TRBJ2-3
TGTGCCAGCACTCTCAGCCCGAACACAGATACGCAGTATTTT
CASTLSPNTDTQYF
>TRBD1|-|TRBV19|TRBJ2-5
TGTGCCAGTAGTATATCTCGGACAGGGGGCCGCGTGGAAGAGACCCAGTACTTC
CASSISRTGGRVEETQYF
>-|-|TRBV30|TRBJ1-5
TGTGCCTGGAAGCCAGGGCCGGGGGGCAATCAGCCCCAGCATTTT
CAWKPGPGGNQPQHF
>-|-|TRBV19|TRBJ1-2
TGTGCCAGTAGTTCACCAGGCCCGGCCCCTAACTATGGCTACACCTTC
CASSSPGPAPNYGYTF
>-|once|TRBV14|TRBJ1-3
TGTGCCAGCAGCCCGGGACGAAGAGGTGGAAACACCATATATTTT
CASSPGRRGGNTIYF
>TRBD1|-|TRBV7-2|TRBJ2-7
TGTGCCAGCAGCCGAGCCGAGGGGGCGTACTACGAGCAGTACTTC
CASSRAEGAYYEQYF
>TRBD1|-|TRBV11-2|TRBJ2-1
TGTGCCAGCAGAACACAGGGGGCTTTCTACAATGAGCAGTTCTTC
CASRTQGAFYNEQFF
>-|few|TRBV9|TRBJ1-5
TGTGCCAGCAGCTCCGGTGTCACCAATCAGCCCCAGCATTTT
CASSSGVTNQPQHF
>-|-|TRBV7-2|TRBJ1-2
TGTGCCAGCAGCTTAACTAACAGAGTAGACTATGGCTACACCTTC
CASSLTNRVDYGYTF
>-|once|TRBV4-3|TRBJ2-7
TGCGCCAGCAGCCAAGAAACAACAAGCGGGTCATTTCCCTACGAGCAGTACTTC
CASSQETTSGSFPYEQYF
>TRBD2|-|TRBV11-1|TRBJ2-1
TGTGCCAGCAGCACCCTTTGGGGGGGGAGCTACAATGAGCAGTTCTTC
CASSTLWGGSYNEQFF
>TRBD1|-|TRBV29-1|TRBJ2-7
TGCAGCGTTGCCGACAGGGGAAACTACGAGCAGTACTTC
CSVADRGNYEQYF
>TRBD1|-|TRBV6-1|TRBJ1-2
TGTGCCAGCATTCGGGACAGGGTTCCTAACTATGGCTACACCTTC
CASIRDRVPNYGYTF
>-|-|TRBV5-4|TRBJ1-4
TGTGCCAGCAGCTCCGGGACGCGTGTGGGCGGAAAACTGTTTTTT
CASSSGTRVGGKLFF
>-|-|TRBV6-1|TRBJ1-2
TGTGCCAGCATGGTTGGGTTGGATGGCTACACCTTC
CASMVGLDGYTF
>TRBD2|once|TRBV19|TRBJ2-2
TGTGCCAGTAGTATCGCTTTAGGGAGGGGCACCGGGGAGCTGTTTTTT
CASSIALGRGTGELFF
>-|-|TRBV7-2|TRBJ1-1
TGTGCCAGCAGCTTCACGGTGAACACTGAAGCTTTCTTT
CASSFTVNTEAFF
>-|once|TRBV7-2|TRBJ1-1
TGTGCCAGCAGCTTTTCGGGACAAATGAACACTGAAGCTTTCTTT
CASSFSGQMNTEAFF
>TRBD1|-|TRBV19|TRBJ2-4
TGTGCCAGTAGTCCACAGGGGGCTTCAGAAAACATTCAGTACTTC
CASSPQGASENIQYF
>-|once|TRBV15|TRBJ1-1
TGTGCCACCAGCAGAGTGCGCCGTGAAGCTTTCTTT
CATSRVRREAFF
>-|-|TRBV30|TRBJ2-7
TGTGCCTGGGGCAACTGGTACGAGCAGTACTTC
CAWGNWYEQYF
>TRBD2|-|TRBV27|TRBJ2-2
TGTGCCAGCAGTCCAAACCCGGGACTAGCGGGGGTCGGGGAGCTGTTTTTT
CASSPNPGLAGVGELFF
>-|once|TRBV5-6|TRBJ2-6
TGTGCCAGCAGCTTGACAGGAACCGGGGCCAACGTCCTGACTTTC
CASSLTGTGANVLTF
>-|-|TRBV5-1|TRBJ2-5
TGCGCCAGCAGAATACAACAAACCCAAGAGACCCAGTACTTC
CASRIQQTQETQYF
>-|-|TRBV5-1|TRBJ2-3
TGCGCCAGCAGCTTGTCTAGCACAAGCACAGATACGCAGTATTTT
CASSLSSTSTDTQYF
>-|once|TRBV2|TRBJ1-2
TGTGCCAGCAGCGAATCGGCGGTTTATGGTAGTGGCTACACCTTC
CASSESAVYGSGYTF
>-|-|TRBV7-9|TRBJ2-7
TGTGCCAGCAGGTCGGGACGGGGAGTGCAGTACTTC
CASRSGRGVQYF
>TRBD1|few|TRBV11-2|TRBJ2-2
TGTGCCAGCAGTTTTACAGGGGGACGCGGAACCGGGGAGCTGTTTTTT
CASSFTGGRGTGELFF
>-|-|TRBV11-2|TRBJ1-2
TGTGCCAGCAGCTTAGGGTCCACTGGCGGCTACACCTTC
CASSLGSTGGYTF
>TRBD1|-|TRBV30|TRBJ1-1
TGTGCCTGGAGGGGGACAGAAAACACTGAAGCTTTCTTT
CAWRGTENTEAFF
>-|-|TRBV11-3|TRBJ2-7
TGTGCCAGCAGCCTCCGGGAGAAAGGCCACGAGCAGTACTTC
CASSLREKGHEQYF
>TRBD1|-|TRBV5-1|TRBJ2-7
TGCGCCAGCAGCTTCAGCGACAGGGAAATCGACGAGCAGTACTTC
CASSFSDREIDEQYF
>-|few|TRBV6-6|TRBJ2-2
TGTGCCAGCAGAGGACACACCGGGGAGCTGTTTTTT
CASRGHTGELFF
>-|-|TRBV11-2|TRBJ2-3
TGTGCCAGCAGCCCCACGGGGGGCGGCACAGATACGCAGTATTTT
CASSPTGGGTDTQYF